These T cell receptor beta chains were read from a single sample in a study of response to subunit inactivated influenza vaccine. TCRdb re-analysed the RT-PCR reads in MiXCR, keeping a single row per CDR3 protein. Here the sample spans around 650,000 distinct CDR3 sequences, about 15% being singletons. Sequenced material: PBMCs from blood, taken approximately 12 days after vaccination. These receptors came from a man aged 50 to 59 who received an inactivated influenza vaccine. The CDR3 runs from the conserved cysteine through the conserved F or W. Each record gives: V gene, D gene, clone size, J gene, CDR3 DNA, CDR3 protein. D genes are given only for firm matches. Clone size, where shown, is once, few, many, or a class for clones that have expanded.

TRBV20-1	TRBD2	-	TRBJ2-2	TGCAGTGCTAGAACTAGCGGGAGGTCCGGGGAGCTGTTTTTT	CSARTSGRSGELFF
TRBV11-2	-	many	TRBJ2-7	TGTGCCAGCAGCCCGTCCGGGACAGGTGTGGCTAGCGGCACCTACGAGCAGTACTTC	CASSPSGTGVASGTYEQYF
TRBV20-1	TRBD2	few	TRBJ2-3	TGCAGTGCTAGCGGGGCCCGGGCCGAAGGAGCGGGAGAAGGGATTGATACGCAGTATTTT	CSASGARAEGAGEGIDTQYF
TRBV4-1	TRBD1	few	TRBJ1-1	TGCGCCAGCAGCCAAGATCGACAGGGGGCTAGTGAAGCTTTCTTT	CASSQDRQGASEAFF
TRBV6-1	TRBD1	-	TRBJ1-2	TGTGCCAGCATAACTAGGGGGCTCTGGGGCTACACCTTC	CASITRGLWGYTF
TRBV19	-	few	TRBJ2-2	TGTGCCAGTAGTTCGTTCGGCAGGGGAGGCACCGGGGAGCTGTTTTTT	CASSSFGRGGTGELFF
TRBV4-2	TRBD2	many	TRBJ2-7	TGTGCCAGCAGCACCCGGACTAGCTACGAGCAGTACTTC	CASSTRTSYEQYF
TRBV15	-	-	TRBJ2-7	TGTGCCACCAGCAGAGATTTCGGGAGTTACGAGCAGTACTTC	CATSRDFGSYEQYF
TRBV7-9	TRBD2	-	TRBJ2-1	TGTGCCAGCACCCCTCGAAGCGGGGGGTGGAATGAGCAGTTCTTC	CASTPRSGGWNEQFF
TRBV3-1	-	few	TRBJ2-3	TGTGCCAGCAGCCAAGGGGAAGTCGATACGCAGTATTTT	CASSQGEVDTQYF
TRBV5-5	-	few	TRBJ2-5	TGTGCCAGCAGCTTGGCCGGGGCACGGGAGACCCAGTACTTC	CASSLAGARETQYF
TRBV4-2	-	-	TRBJ2-7	TGTGCCAGCAGCCAAGAACGGGGAGGCGTCTACGAGCAGTACTTC	CASSQERGGVYEQYF
TRBV12-3/TRBV12-4	TRBD2	many	TRBJ2-3	TGTGCCAGCAGTCTCAAAACCGGGACTACGAAATCCCCAGATACGCAGTATTTT	CASSLKTGTTKSPDTQYF
TRBV29-1	TRBD2	-	TRBJ2-3	TGCAGCGTTGAATCTTATCGGTCTAGCGGGTTCGCAGATACGCAGTATTTT	CSVESYRSSGFADTQYF
TRBV20-1	-	few	TRBJ2-7	TGCAGTGCTAGACCGGACAGCTCCTACGAGCAGTACTTC	CSARPDSSYEQYF
TRBV3-1	TRBD1	-	TRBJ1-2	TGTGCCAGCCGCCAGGACAACAGGGGGAGGTATGGCTACACCTTC	CASRQDNRGRYGYTF
TRBV4-3	-	-	TRBJ1-6	TGCGCCAGCAGCCAGGGAAAGGCTTCACCCCTCCACTTT	CASSQGKASPLHF
TRBV27	TRBD2	few	TRBJ2-7	TGTGCCAGCAGTTTCCTAGCGGGAGGGCCCTACGAGCAGTACTTC	CASSFLAGGPYEQYF
TRBV10-1	-	-	TRBJ1-5	TGCGCCAGCAGTGAGTCGGCCCCGGGCAGGGGAAGGAGGATTGGCAATCAGCCCCAGCATTTT	CASSESAPGRGRRIGNQPQHF
TRBV4-3	-	few	TRBJ2-7	TGCGCCAGCAGCCAAGATAAGTACTACGAGCAGTACTTC	CASSQDKYYEQYF
TRBV5-1	-	many	TRBJ2-5	TGCGCCAGCAGCTTGGAAGGCAGCGCAAACCAGTACTTC	CASSLEGSANQYF
TRBV12-3/TRBV12-4	TRBD1	few	TRBJ2-4	TGTGCCAGCAGTTTAAATCAGGGGGACATTCAGTACTTC	CASSLNQGDIQYF
TRBV5-6	-	-	TRBJ1-1	TGTGCCAGCAGCTTCTTCGACAGAGACACTGAAGCTTTCTTT	CASSFFDRDTEAFF
TRBV10-3	-	few	TRBJ2-5	TGTGCCATCAGTGAGTCTCAGGTGGAGACCCAGTACTTC	CAISESQVETQYF
TRBV5-1	TRBD2	-	TRBJ2-1	TGCGCCAGCAGCTTGGGACTAGCGGAAGAGCAGTTCTTC	CASSLGLAEEQFF
TRBV5-6	TRBD1	-	TRBJ2-7	TGTGCCAGCAGTTATCGGGACAGGGGTGTCTACGAGCAGTACTTC	CASSYRDRGVYEQYF
TRBV20-1	-	-	TRBJ2-2	TGCAGTGCTAGAGACCCTGTCCCCACCGGGGAGCTGTTTTTT	CSARDPVPTGELFF
TRBV20-1	TRBD1	many	TRBJ1-6	TGCAGTGCTAGAGTCGCGACAGGGGGCACTCATTCACCCCTCCACTTT	CSARVATGGTHSPLHF
TRBV5-5	-	few	TRBJ2-3	TGTGCCAGCAGCTCTCCTGGGGGCGCAGATACGCAGTATTTT	CASSSPGGADTQYF
TRBV12-3/TRBV12-4	-	-	TRBJ2-2	TGTGCCAGCACCCCATGGGAAATGGCCGGGGAGCTGTTTTTT	CASTPWEMAGELFF
TRBV2	-	few	TRBJ2-1	TGTGCCAGCACCCCCGAGGGGGGAGGATCCTACAATGAGCAGTTCTTC	CASTPEGGGSYNEQFF
TRBV12-3/TRBV12-4	-	-	TRBJ2-1	TGTGCCAGCAGTTTAGGGCGGCCCAATGAGCAGTTCTTC	CASSLGRPNEQFF
TRBV6-2/TRBV6-3	-	few	TRBJ2-1	TGTGCCAGCAGTTACTCGGAGAGGGGGGTCTACAATGAGCAGTTCTTC	CASSYSERGVYNEQFF
TRBV6-1	TRBD2	few	TRBJ2-1	TGTGCCAGCAGGGCGAGCGGGGGGGCTTTTTACAATGAGCAGTTCTTC	CASRASGGAFYNEQFF
TRBV12-3/TRBV12-4	-	few	TRBJ2-3	TGTGCCAGCAGTCCGACGTTGAGGGCAGATACGCAGTATTTT	CASSPTLRADTQYF
TRBV7-9	-	few	TRBJ1-2	TGTGCCAGCAGCCCCGAGACGCCATCCGGCTACACCTTC	CASSPETPSGYTF
TRBV5-1	-	few	TRBJ2-2	TGCGCCAGCAGCTCGGGCGCGCGGCGGGACACCGGGGAGCTGTTTTTT	CASSSGARRDTGELFF
TRBV9	-	few	TRBJ2-7	TGTGCCAGCAGCGTAACGGGACTCCCTGACTACGAGCAGTACTTC	CASSVTGLPDYEQYF
TRBV20-1	TRBD2	-	TRBJ2-4	TGCAGTGCTGAGACTAGCGGGGAAAACATTCAGTACTTC	CSAETSGENIQYF
TRBV27	TRBD2	few	TRBJ2-7	TGTGCCAGCAGTTTTTCCGGACTAGCGGGAGGAAAAAACAGATACGAGCAGTACTTC	CASSFSGLAGGKNRYEQYF
TRBV12-3/TRBV12-4	TRBD2	-	TRBJ2-7	TGTGCCAGCAGTTTGGGTGGCGGGAGAGGGTACGAGCAGTACTTC	CASSLGGGRGYEQYF
TRBV7-9	TRBD2	-	TRBJ2-7	TGTGCCAGCAGCCCGAATCCGGGGGGGCCACACGAGCAGTACTTC	CASSPNPGGPHEQYF
TRBV5-4	-	few	TRBJ2-5	TGTGCCAGCAGCGTTTCAGGACAGCACCAAGAGACCCAGTACTTC	CASSVSGQHQETQYF
TRBV20-1	-	-	TRBJ2-3	TGCAGTGCTAGAGCCCCCGCCCCCACAGATACGCAGTATTTT	CSARAPAPTDTQYF
TRBV12-3/TRBV12-4	-	-	TRBJ2-5	TGTGCCAGCAGTAACGGGACCTTTTGGGCGAGGGCCCAGTACTTC	CASSNGTFWARAQYF
TRBV20-1	-	few	TRBJ2-4	TGCAGTTCCAGACACGGGGCTATGGACATTCAGTACTTC	CSSRHGAMDIQYF
TRBV4-3	TRBD2	few	TRBJ2-7	TGCGCCAGCAGCCAAGACCGACTAGCGGTCCACGAGCAGTACTTC	CASSQDRLAVHEQYF
TRBV5-1	-	-	TRBJ2-7	TGCGCCAGCAGCTTGGCCTACAGGACTTACGAGCAGTACTTC	CASSLAYRTYEQYF
TRBV5-1	-	-	TRBJ1-3	TGCGCCAGCAGTTTGGCAGGGGTCCGCTCTGGAAACACCATATATTTT	CASSLAGVRSGNTIYF
TRBV24-1	TRBD1	-	TRBJ2-2	TGTGCCACCAGTGATCCGACGACAGGGGACACCGGGGAGCTGTTTTTT	CATSDPTTGDTGELFF
TRBV6-1	-	few	TRBJ2-2	TGTGCCAGCAGTCGCCAACAGGGTACCGGGGAGCTGTTTTTT	CASSRQQGTGELFF
TRBV5-5	-	-	TRBJ1-1	TGTGCCAGCAGCTTCCGGCAGACTGAAGCTTTCTTT	CASSFRQTEAFF
TRBV20-1	-	-	TRBJ1-4	TGCAGTGCTAGAGATCTAAGGGCAACTAATGAAAAACTGTTTTTT	CSARDLRATNEKLFF
TRBV15	-	many	TRBJ2-5	TGTGCCACCAGCAGAGATCGGGGTCAGGGGAGGGAGACCCAGTACTTC	CATSRDRGQGRETQYF
TRBV2	-	few	TRBJ2-1	TGTGCCAGCAGCGTAGCTAGGAATGAGCAGTTCTTC	CASSVARNEQFF
TRBV11-2	-	-	TRBJ2-3	TGTGCCAGCAGCTTAGCTATTCGGGACACTCGTAGTACGCAGTATTTT	CASSLAIRDTRSTQYF
TRBV5-1	-	-	TRBJ2-3	TGCGCCAGCAGCTTAGCGCAGGGCTCTGATACGCAGTATTTT	CASSLAQGSDTQYF
TRBV10-2	-	many	TRBJ2-7	TGCGCCAGCAGTGAGGGTGCCGTGGGGTACTTC	CASSEGAVGYF
TRBV7-8	-	few	TRBJ1-3	TGTGCCAGCAGCTTTCAGGGAATCTCTGGAAACACCATATATTTT	CASSFQGISGNTIYF
TRBV14	TRBD2	-	TRBJ2-3	TGTGCCAGCAGCCCATTGATGTCAGCGGGACCCACAGATACGCAGTATTTT	CASSPLMSAGPTDTQYF